The clone carrying this TCR beta chain was counted only a few times. Its cognate antigen is unknown. The data derive from a study of identical twins. Findings of the study overall: Within cord blood, abundant beta clonotypes carried fewer insertions, but memory repertoires showed no such trend.

TCRdb called the 5' RACE reads again in MiXCR, with one record for every CDR3 protein. The repertoire has some 330,000 distinct CDR3 sequences, 8.5% to 10% of them found once; the top ten carry more than 8%. Sequenced sample: naive T cells sorted from blood. The TCR sequence derives from a woman in her forties or fifties in good health.

CDR3 loop: CASSSRQDREAFF. For the CDR3, the DNA is TGCGCCAGCAGCTCTCGACAGGATCGGGAAGCTTTCTTT. J is TRBJ1-1 and V is TRBV5-1, with D tentatively TRBD1 (6 bases). The CDR3 contains 13 residues. The germline gives CDR1 SGHRS, CDR2 YFSETQ. V was trimmed by 3 bases and J by 8 bases, leaving 14 bases between them.